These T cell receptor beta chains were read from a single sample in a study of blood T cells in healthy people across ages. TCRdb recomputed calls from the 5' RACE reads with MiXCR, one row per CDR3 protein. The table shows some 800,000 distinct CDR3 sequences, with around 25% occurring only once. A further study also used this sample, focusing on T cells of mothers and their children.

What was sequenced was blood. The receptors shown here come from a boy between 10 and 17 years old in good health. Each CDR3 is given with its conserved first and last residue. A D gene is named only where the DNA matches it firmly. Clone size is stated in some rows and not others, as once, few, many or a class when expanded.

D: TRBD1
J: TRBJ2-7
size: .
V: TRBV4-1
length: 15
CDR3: CASSPAAGTDYEQYF
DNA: TGCGCCAGCAGCCCTGCTGCAGGGACAGACTACGAGCAGTACTTC

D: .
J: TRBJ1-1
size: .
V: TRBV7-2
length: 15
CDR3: CASSPGRGVPTEAFF
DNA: TGTGCCAGCAGCCCTGGTAGAGGGGTCCCCACTGAAGCTTTCTTT

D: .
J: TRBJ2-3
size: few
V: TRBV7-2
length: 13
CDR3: CASSLMPTDTQYF
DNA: TGTGCCAGCAGCTTAATGCCCACAGATACGCAGTATTTT

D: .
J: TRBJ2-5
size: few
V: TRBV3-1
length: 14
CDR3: CASSLRLVEETQYF
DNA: TGTGCCAGCAGCCTCAGACTAGTGGAAGAGACCCAGTACTTC

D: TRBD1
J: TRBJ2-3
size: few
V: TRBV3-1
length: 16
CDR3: CASSQGGTGAGDTQYF
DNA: TGTGCCAGCAGCCAAGGTGGGACAGGGGCAGGAGATACGCAGTATTTT

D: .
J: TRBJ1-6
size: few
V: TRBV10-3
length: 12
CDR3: CAISGGDSPLHF
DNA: TGTGCCATCAGTGGCGGTGATTCACCCCTCCACTTT

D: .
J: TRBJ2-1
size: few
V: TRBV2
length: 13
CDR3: CASTKYIYNEQFF
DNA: TGTGCCAGCACAAAATATATATACAATGAGCAGTTCTTC

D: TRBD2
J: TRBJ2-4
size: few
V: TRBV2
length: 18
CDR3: CASSPGLAGRLLKNIQYF
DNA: TGTGCCAGCAGCCCTGGACTAGCGGGACGCCTACTCAAAAACATTCAGTACTTT

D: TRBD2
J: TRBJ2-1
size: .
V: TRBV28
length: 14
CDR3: CASRLLAGGNEQFF
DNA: TGTGCCAGCAGGCTACTAGCGGGGGGCAATGAGCAGTTCTTC

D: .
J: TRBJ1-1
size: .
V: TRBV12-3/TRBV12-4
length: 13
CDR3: CASSLLDRPGAFF
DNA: TGTGCCAGCAGTTTACTGGACCGCCCTGGAGCTTTCTTT

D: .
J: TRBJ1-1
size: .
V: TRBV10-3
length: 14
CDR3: CAISESVGDPEAFF
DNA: TGTGCCATCAGTGAGTCGGTAGGGGACCCTGAAGCTTTCTTT

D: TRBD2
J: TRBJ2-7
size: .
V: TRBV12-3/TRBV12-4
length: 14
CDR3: CASSIAGVNYEQYF
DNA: TGTGCCAGCAGTATAGCGGGGGTTAACTACGAGCAGTACTTC

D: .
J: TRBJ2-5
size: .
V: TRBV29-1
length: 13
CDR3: CSATGNGGETQYF
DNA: TGCAGCGCCACGGGGAACGGTGGGGAGACCCAGTACTTC

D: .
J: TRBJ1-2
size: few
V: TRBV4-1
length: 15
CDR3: CASSHNHPTAYGYTF
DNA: TGCGCCAGCAGCCACAACCACCCGACGGCTTATGGCTACACCTTC